Listed here is a single T cell receptor beta chain. The sample comes from a study of blood T cell repertoires in COVID-19. Produced via immunoSEQ multiplex PCR; TCRdb's table is partial and in-frame only. The sample lists tens of thousands of clones, approximately 86% seen once, with 18% in the top ten. CDR1 LGHDT and CDR2 YNNKEL come from the germline V gene (reference sequence). The CDR3 length is 15 residues. Trimming took 6 bases from V and 0 from J, leaving 14 bases between them. Sample: peripheral blood. This receptor was identified in a human donor in a cohort sampled during active COVID-19. The chain recombines TRBV3-1 (or the pseudogene TRBV3-2) with TRBJ1-1; the D is unclear. The CDR3 protein is CASSPLRTMNTEAFF. As DNA, the CDR3 is TGTGCCAGCAGTCCCCTAAGGACTATGAACACTGAAGCTTTCTTT.